This T cell receptor (beta chain) was captured by sequencing in a study of T cell changes during pregnancy in multiple sclerosis. Data came from immunoSEQ multiplex PCR; TCRdb stores just in-frame clones and leaves some out. The table has some 54,000 clones, 93% seen once. Per the germline V gene, CDR1 is SGHRS and CDR2 is YFSETQ. The CDR3 runs 15 residues. Between the trimmed V and J ends, which lost 4 bases and 1 base, there was a span of 13 bases. The TCR was taken from a female donor with multiple sclerosis, enrolled in a pregnancy study. The material sequenced was peripheral blood, taken after pregnancy. This chain joins TRBV5-1 and TRBJ2-3, with D perhaps TRBD1 (6 bases). CDR3 amino acids: CASSRDTGRTDTQYF. DNA for the CDR3: TGCGCCAGCAGCCGAGATACAGGGCGCACAGATACGCAGTATTTT.